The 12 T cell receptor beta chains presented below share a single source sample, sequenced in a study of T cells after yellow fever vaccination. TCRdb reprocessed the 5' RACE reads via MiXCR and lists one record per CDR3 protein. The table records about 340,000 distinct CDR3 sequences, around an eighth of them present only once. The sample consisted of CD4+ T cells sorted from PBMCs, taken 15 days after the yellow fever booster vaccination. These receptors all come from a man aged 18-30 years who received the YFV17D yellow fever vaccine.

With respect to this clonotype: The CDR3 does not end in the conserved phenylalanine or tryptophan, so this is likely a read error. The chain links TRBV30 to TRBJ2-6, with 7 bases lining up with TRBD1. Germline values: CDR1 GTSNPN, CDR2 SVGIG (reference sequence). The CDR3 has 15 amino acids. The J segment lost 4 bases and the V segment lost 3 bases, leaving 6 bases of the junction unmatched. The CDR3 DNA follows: TGTGCCTGGAGGGAACAGGGGCGAGGGGCCAACGTCCTGACTTTG. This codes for CAWREQGRGANVLTL.

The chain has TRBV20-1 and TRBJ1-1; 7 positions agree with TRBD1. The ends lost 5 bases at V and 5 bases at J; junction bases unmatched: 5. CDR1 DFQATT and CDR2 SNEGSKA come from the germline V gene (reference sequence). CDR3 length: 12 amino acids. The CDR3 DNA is TGCAGTGCTGGAGGGGGCAAGACTGAAGCTTTCTTT. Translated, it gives CSAGGGKTEAFF.

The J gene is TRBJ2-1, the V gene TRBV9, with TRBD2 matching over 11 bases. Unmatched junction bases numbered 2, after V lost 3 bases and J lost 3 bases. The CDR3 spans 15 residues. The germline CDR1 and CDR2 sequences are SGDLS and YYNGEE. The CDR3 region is CASSASGGYYNEQFF. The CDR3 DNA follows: TGTGCCAGCAGCGCTAGCGGGGGGTACTACAATGAGCAGTTCTTC.

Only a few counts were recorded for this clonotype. This CDR3 reads CAASLAGGSAGELFF. CDR3 sequence (DNA): TGTGCCGCCAGCCTAGCGGGGGGGTCGGCCGGGGAGCTGTTTTTT. The chain joins TRBV10-3 to TRBJ2-2; 12 bases are shared with TRBD2. The CDR3 is made up of 15 amino acids. V trimming: 11 bases; J trimming: 6 bases; junction bases outside the gene matches: 10. Germline CDR1 ENHRY, CDR2 SYGVKD.

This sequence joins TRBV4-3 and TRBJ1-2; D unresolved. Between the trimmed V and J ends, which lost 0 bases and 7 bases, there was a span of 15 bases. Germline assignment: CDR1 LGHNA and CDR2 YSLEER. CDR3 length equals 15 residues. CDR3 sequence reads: CASSQESGNYLGYTF. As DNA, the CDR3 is TGCGCCAGCAGCCAAGAATCGGGCAACTATCTTGGCTACACCTTC.

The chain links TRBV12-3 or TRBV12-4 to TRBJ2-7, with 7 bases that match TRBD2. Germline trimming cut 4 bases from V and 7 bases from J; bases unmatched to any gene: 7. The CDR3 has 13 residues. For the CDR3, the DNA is TGTGCCAGCAGTTGGACTAGATTGGGTGAGCAGTACGTC. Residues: CASSWTRLGEQYV.

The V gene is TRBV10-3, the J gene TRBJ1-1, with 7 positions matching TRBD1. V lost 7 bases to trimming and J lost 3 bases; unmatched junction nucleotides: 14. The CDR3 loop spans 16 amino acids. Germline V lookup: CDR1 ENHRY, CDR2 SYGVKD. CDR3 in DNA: TGTGCCATCAAGGTTTCGGACAGGCGTTTAGACACTGAAGCTTTCTTT. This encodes CAIKVSDRRLDTEAFF.

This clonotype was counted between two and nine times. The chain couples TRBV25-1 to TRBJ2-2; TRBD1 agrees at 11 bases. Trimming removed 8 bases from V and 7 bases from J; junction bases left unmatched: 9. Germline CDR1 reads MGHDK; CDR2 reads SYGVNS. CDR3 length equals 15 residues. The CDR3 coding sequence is TGTGCCAGCCGGACAGGGGGCAGGACGAGCGGGGAGCTGTTTTTT. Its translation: CASRTGGRTSGELFF.

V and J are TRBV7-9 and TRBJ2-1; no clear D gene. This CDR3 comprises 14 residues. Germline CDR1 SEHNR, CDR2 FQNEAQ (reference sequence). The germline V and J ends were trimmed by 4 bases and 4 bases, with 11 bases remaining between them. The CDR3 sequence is CASSSQGIYNEQFF. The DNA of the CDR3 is TGTGCCAGCAGCTCGCAAGGGATATACAATGAGCAGTTCTTC.

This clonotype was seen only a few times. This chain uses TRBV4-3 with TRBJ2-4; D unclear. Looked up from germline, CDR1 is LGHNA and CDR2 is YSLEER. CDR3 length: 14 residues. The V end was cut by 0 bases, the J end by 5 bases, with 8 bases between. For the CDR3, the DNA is TGCGCCAGCAGCCAAGATGGCCGCCAAAACATTCAGTACTTC. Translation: CASSQDGRQNIQYF.

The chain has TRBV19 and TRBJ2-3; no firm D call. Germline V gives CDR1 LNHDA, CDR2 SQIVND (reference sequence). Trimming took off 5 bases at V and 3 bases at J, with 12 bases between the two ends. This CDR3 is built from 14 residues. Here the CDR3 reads CASSPLEATDTQYF. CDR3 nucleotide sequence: TGTGCCAGTAGTCCCCTAGAGGCGACAGATACGCAGTATTTT.

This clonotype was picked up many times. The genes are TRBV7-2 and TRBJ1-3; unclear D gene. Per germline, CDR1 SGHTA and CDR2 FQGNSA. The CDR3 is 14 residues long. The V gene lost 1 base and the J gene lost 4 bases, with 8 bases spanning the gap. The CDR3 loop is CASSLVGRGNTIYF. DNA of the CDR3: TGTGCCAGCAGCTTAGTGGGGAGAGGAAACACCATATATTTT.